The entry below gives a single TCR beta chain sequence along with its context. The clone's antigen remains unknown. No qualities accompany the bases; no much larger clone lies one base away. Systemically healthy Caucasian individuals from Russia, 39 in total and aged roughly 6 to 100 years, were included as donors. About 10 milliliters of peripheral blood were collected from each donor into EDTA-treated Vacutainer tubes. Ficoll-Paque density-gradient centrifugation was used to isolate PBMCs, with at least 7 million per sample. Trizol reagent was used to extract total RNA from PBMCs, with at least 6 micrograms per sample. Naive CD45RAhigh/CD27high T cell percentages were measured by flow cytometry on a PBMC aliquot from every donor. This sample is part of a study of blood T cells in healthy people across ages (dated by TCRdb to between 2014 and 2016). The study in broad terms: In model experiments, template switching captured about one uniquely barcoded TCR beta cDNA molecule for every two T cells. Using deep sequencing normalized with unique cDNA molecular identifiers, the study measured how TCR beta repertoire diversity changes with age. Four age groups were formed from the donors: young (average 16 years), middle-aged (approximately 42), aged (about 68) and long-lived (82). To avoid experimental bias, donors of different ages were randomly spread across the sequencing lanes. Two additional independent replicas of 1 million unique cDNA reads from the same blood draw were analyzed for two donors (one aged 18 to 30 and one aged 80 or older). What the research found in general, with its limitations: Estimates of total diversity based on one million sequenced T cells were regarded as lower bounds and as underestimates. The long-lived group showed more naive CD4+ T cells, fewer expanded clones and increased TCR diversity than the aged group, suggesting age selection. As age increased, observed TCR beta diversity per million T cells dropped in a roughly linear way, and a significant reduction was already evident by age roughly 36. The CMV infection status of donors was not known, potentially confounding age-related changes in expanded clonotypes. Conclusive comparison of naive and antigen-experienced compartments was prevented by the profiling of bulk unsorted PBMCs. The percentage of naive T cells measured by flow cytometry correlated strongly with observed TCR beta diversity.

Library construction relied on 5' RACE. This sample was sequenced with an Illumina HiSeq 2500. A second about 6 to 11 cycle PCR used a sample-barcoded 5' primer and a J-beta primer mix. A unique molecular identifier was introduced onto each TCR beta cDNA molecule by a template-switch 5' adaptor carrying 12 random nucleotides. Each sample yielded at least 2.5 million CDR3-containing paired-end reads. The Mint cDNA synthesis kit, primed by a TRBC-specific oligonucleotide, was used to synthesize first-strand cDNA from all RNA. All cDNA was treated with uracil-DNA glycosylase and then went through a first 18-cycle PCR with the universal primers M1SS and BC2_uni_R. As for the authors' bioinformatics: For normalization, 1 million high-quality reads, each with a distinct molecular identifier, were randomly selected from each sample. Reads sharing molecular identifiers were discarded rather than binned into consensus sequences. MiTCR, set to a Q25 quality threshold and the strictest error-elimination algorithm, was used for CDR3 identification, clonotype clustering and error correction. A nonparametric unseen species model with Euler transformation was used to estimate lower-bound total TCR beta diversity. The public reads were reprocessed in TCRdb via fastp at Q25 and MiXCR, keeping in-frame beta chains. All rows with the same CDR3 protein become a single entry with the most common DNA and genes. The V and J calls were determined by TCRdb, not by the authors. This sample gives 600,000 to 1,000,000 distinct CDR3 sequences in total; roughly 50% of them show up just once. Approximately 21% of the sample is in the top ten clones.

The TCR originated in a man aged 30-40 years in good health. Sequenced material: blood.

The nucleotides are TGTGCCAGCAGCCGTGAGCCCGGGGGTAGCACAGATACGCAGTATTTT. The translation is CASSREPGGSTDTQYF. The chain is made from TRBV4-2 and TRBJ2-3, with TRBD2 tentatively as D gene (6 bases match). At the junction V is shortened by 4 bases and J by 0 bases, with 14 bases in between. The germline V gene specifies LGHNA as CDR1 and YNFKEQ as CDR2. From the cysteine up to the phenylalanine, the CDR3 has a length of 16 residues. Only the CDR3 portion is preserved as DNA: 48 bases, with reading frame beginning at the first base.